These 22 T cell receptor beta chains originate from one sample sequenced in a study of blood T cells in healthy people across ages. Sample-barcoded 5' priming and a J-beta primer mix drove a second PCR of 7 to 11 cycles. TCRdb reanalysed the 5' RACE reads using MiXCR and keeps one entry per CDR3 protein. The sample has about 1.5 million distinct CDR3 sequences; roughly 43% are singletons. Source material: blood. The origin of the receptors is a woman between 18 and 29 years old in good health.

This chain's CDR3 is CASSLPGASGIETQYF. CDR3 nucleotides: TGTGCCAGCAGCTTACCCGGGGCTAGCGGGATAGAGACCCAGTACTTC. This chain joins TRBV7-2 and TRBJ2-5; 9 bases match TRBD2. V lost 2 bases to trimming and J lost 4 bases; unmatched junction nucleotides: 8. Per the germline V gene, CDR1 is SGHTA and CDR2 is FQGNSA. The CDR3 runs 16 residues.

This clonotype has only one observation. Being one base from a much bigger clone, this may be a read error. The chain combines TRBV18 with TRBJ1-2; unclear D gene. Trimming stripped 3 bases from V and 2 bases from J, with 10 bases between. CDR3 length: 14 amino acids. In germline, CDR1 is KGHSH, CDR2 LQKENI. The CDR3 bases are TGTGCCAGCTCACCTGAACAGACCAACTATGGCTACACCTTC. Protein sequence: CASSPEQTNYGYTF.

This sequence joins TRBV12-3 or TRBV12-4 and TRBJ1-1; tentative D call: TRBD1 (6 bases). This CDR3 region has 15 residues. V shed 2 bases and J shed 1 base, with 11 bases lying between them. The CDR3 region has the DNA TGTGCCAGCAGTTTATACAGGGTCGAGAACACTGAAGCTTTCTTT. Residues: CASSLYRVENTEAFF.

The rearrangement joins TRBV4-1 to TRBJ1-2; a possible D gene is TRBD1 (5 bases). CDR3 length: 15 amino acids. Trimming took 4 bases from V and 3 from J, leaving 15 bases between them. The germline V gene encodes CDR1 MGHRA and CDR2 YSYEKL. The CDR3 is CASSPKAGDHYGYTF. In DNA, the CDR3 is TGCGCCAGCAGCCCAAAGGCCGGGGACCACTATGGCTACACCTTC.

This clonotype was recorded a few times. The rearrangement joins TRBV7-2 to TRBJ1-4; possibly TRBD1 for D (6 bases). Per the germline V gene, CDR1 is SGHTA and CDR2 is FQGNSA. The CDR3 runs 16 residues. V lost 0 bases and J lost 5, with 13 bases in between. The CDR3 protein is CASSLAHGQINEKLFF. CDR3 nucleotides: TGTGCCAGCAGCTTAGCGCATGGACAGATAAATGAAAAACTGTTTTTT.

In the case of this clonotype: It may be a read error: a sequence one base away is much more abundant. The chain joins TRBV12-3 or TRBV12-4 to TRBJ2-3; D remains unclear. The CDR3 extends over 15 amino acids. The CDR3 sequence is CANSFGASSTDTQYF. DNA for the CDR3: TGTGCCAACAGTTTCGGCGCATCTAGCACAGATACGCAGTATTTT.

The gene calls are TRBV4-2 and TRBJ1-1; D is ambiguous. The germline gives CDR1 LGHNA, CDR2 YNFKEQ. V was pared by 0 bases and J by 0 bases, with 8 bases between. The CDR3 totals 15 residues. DNA for the CDR3: TGTGCCAGCAGCCAAGAGCTGTACCTGAACACTGAAGCTTTCTTT. It codes for CASSQELYLNTEAFF.

This chain joins TRBV12-3 or TRBV12-4 and TRBJ1-5; the match to TRBD1 covers 8 bases. The CDR3 length is 14 residues. Germline trimming cut 5 bases from V and 7 bases from J; bases unmatched to any gene: 7. This CDR3 is CASSHSTGDQPQHF. The CDR3 bases are TGTGCCAGCAGTCACTCGACAGGGGACCAGCCCCAGCATTTT.

The chain recombines TRBV12-3 or TRBV12-4 with TRBJ2-2; a weak D match, TRBD2 (5 bases). CDR3 length: 15 amino acids. V was shortened by 7 bases and J by 1 base, with 13 bases between the two germline ends. CDR3 nucleotide sequence: TGTGCCAGCAACAAAGGGAGACAGAACACCGGGGAGCTGTTTTTT. The encoded protein is CASNKGRQNTGELFF.

The V gene is TRBV9, the J gene TRBJ1-2; D remains ambiguous. The CDR3 covers 17 residues. Germline V lookup: CDR1 SGDLS, CDR2 YYNGEE. The V end lost 0 bases, the J end lost 7 bases, and 22 bases lay between the germline ends. The CDR3 DNA reads TGTGCCAGCAGCGTAGGTCCCCCAGTGTTTTCTACTGGTGGCTACACCTTC. It specifies CASSVGPPVFSTGGYTF. The full variable domain, its missing parts supplied by reference TRBV9 and TRBJ1-2, is DSGVTQTPKHLITATGQRVTLRCSPRSGDLSVYWYQQSLDQGLQFLIQYYNGEERAKGNILERFSAQQFPDLHSELNLSSLELGDSALYFCASSVGPPVFSTGGYTFGSGTRLTVV.

This clonotype was counted between two and nine times. This chain uses TRBV7-9 with TRBJ2-3; TRBD2 matches 7 bases. The CDR3 is made up of 14 amino acids. Germline V lookup: CDR1 SEHNR, CDR2 FQNEAQ (reference sequence). The junction had 6 bases not matched to a gene; V was cut back by 5 bases and J by 4 bases. CDR3 amino acids: CASSPGLGADTQYF. In DNA, the CDR3 is TGTGCCAGCAGCCCCGGACTAGGGGCAGATACGCAGTATTTT.

The chain uses TRBV5-1 and TRBJ2-1, with 11 bases that match TRBD2. The germline CDR1 and CDR2 sequences are SGHRS and YFSETQ. V lost 0 bases, J lost 9 bases, and 5 bases stayed unmatched. The CDR3 is made up of 15 amino acids. CDR3 in DNA: TGCGCCAGCAGCTTGGAAGGGACTAGCGGCGGTGAGCAGTTCTTC. Protein: CASSLEGTSGGEQFF.

V gene TRBV7-2 combines with J gene TRBJ1-1; the D gene is possibly TRBD1 (5 bases). CDR1 is SGHTA, CDR2 FQGNSA, per germline. This CDR3 comprises 13 residues. Trimming removed 5 bases at V and 4 bases at J, with 11 bases between. Here the CDR3 reads CASSRPQATEAFF. DNA for the CDR3: TGTGCCAGCAGCCGCCCACAGGCCACTGAAGCTTTCTTT.

This chain uses TRBV7-2 with TRBJ1-4, with TRBD1 as a possible D gene (6 bases). V shed 5 bases and J shed 0 bases, with 10 bases lying between them. Germline lookup yields CDR1 SGHTA and CDR2 FQGNSA. The CDR3 runs 15 residues. CDR3 amino acids: CASSNPGATNEKLFF. CDR3 sequence (DNA): TGTGCCAGCAGCAATCCAGGGGCAACTAATGAAAAACTGTTTTTT. Filled out from reference TRBV7-2 and TRBJ1-4, the complete variable domain reads GAGVSQSPSNKVTEKGKDVELRCDPISGHTALYWYRQSLGQGLEFLIYFQGNSAPDKSGLPSDRFSAERTGGSVSTLTIQRTQQEDSAVYLCASSNPGATNEKLFFGSGTQLSVL.

This clonotype was seen only a few times. The chain carries TRBV12-3 or TRBV12-4 and TRBJ2-1, with 7 bases matching TRBD2. Germline trimming cut 6 bases from V and 4 bases from J; bases unmatched to any gene: 9. CDR3 length: 15 residues. The CDR3 region has the DNA TGTGCCAGCAGGAGCGAGGGGAGGGCATACAATGAGCAGTTCTTC. It encodes CASRSEGRAYNEQFF.

This chain connects TRBV5-1 to TRBJ2-1; D may be TRBD1 (6 bases). The length of the CDR3 is 14 residues. V gave up 4 bases and J gave up 11 bases, with 19 bases separating them. Germline V gene sequence: CDR1 SGHRS, CDR2 YFSETQ. This CDR3 reads CASSRQDHTMKQFF. The CDR3 nucleotides are TGCGCCAGCAGCAGACAGGACCATACAATGAAGCAGTTCTTC.

The V call is TRBV12-3 or TRBV12-4, the J call TRBJ1-1, with no clear D. The CDR3 is 13 residues long. The V gene lost 6 bases and the J gene lost 1 base, with 9 bases spanning the gap. This chain's CDR3 is CASRTNGNTEAFF. CDR3 in DNA: TGTGCCAGCAGGACGAATGGGAACACTGAAGCTTTCTTT.

V and J are TRBV5-1 and TRBJ2-1, with 7 bases matching TRBD2. CDR3 length: 17 amino acids. CDR1 and CDR2 (germline): SGHRS, YFSETQ. Germline trimming cut 4 bases from V and 11 bases from J; bases unmatched to any gene: 21. The CDR3 sequence is CASSPEPTEAGPAKQFF. The CDR3 coding sequence is TGCGCCAGCAGCCCGGAACCTACAGAAGCGGGGCCCGCGAAGCAGTTCTTC.

The V gene is TRBV12-3 or TRBV12-4, the J gene TRBJ1-2; D call uncertain. CDR3 length: 11 residues. The ends were cut back, 2 bases at V and 8 bases at J, with 6 bases in the middle. The CDR3 coding sequence is TGTGCCAGCAGTTTAAAATTCGGCTACACCTTC. Its translation is CASSLKFGYTF.

This clonotype was found a few times. This chain links TRBV27 with TRBJ2-1, with D perhaps matching TRBD1 (5 bases). The CDR3 sequence is 12 residues long. Germline loops: CDR1 MNHEY, CDR2 SMNVEV (reference sequence). The V end lost 4 bases, the J end lost 9 bases, and 10 bases lay between the germline ends. CDR3 sequence: CASSSDSLEQFF. For the CDR3, the DNA is TGTGCCAGCAGTTCAGACAGCCTTGAGCAGTTCTTC.

The chain has TRBV6-2 or TRBV6-3 and TRBJ2-3; 12 positions match TRBD2. Trimming cost V 3 bases and J 6 bases; bases outside gene matches: 7. This CDR3 is 16 amino acids long. Germline V gene sequence: CDR1 MNHEY, CDR2 SVGEGT. The CDR3 bases are TGTGCCAGCAGTTATGCGACTAGCGGGAGCGGTGATACGCAGTATTTT. Protein product: CASSYATSGSGDTQYF.

This chain joins TRBV6-2 or TRBV6-3 and TRBJ2-1; 8 bases agree with TRBD2. Germline lookup yields CDR1 MNHEY and CDR2 SVGEGT. V was clipped by 2 bases and J by 2 bases; unmatched bases: 8. This CDR3 contains 17 residues. The CDR3 nucleotides read TGTGCCAGCAGTTACGTAGGACGAGCGGGGGCCTACAATGAGCAGTTCTTC. Its translation is CASSYVGRAGAYNEQFF.